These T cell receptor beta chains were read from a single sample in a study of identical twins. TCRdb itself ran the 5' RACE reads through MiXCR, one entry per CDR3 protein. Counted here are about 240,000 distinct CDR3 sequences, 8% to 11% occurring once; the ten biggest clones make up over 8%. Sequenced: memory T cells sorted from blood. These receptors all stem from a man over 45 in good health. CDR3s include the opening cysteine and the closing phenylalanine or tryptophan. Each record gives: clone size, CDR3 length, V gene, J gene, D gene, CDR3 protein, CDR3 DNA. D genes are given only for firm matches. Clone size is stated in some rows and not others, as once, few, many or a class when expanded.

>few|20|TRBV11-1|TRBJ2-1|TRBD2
CASSSPRGEWAGGHGREQFF
TGTGCCAGCAGCTCACCCCGAGGTGAATGGGCGGGGGGACACGGGCGGGAGCAGTTCTTC
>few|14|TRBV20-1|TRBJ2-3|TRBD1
CSANPDRGTDTQYF
TGCAGTGCTAACCCGGACAGGGGCACAGATACGCAGTATTTT
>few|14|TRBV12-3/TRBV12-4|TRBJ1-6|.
CASSFGGFNSPLHF
TGTGCCAGCAGTTTCGGGGGGTTCAATTCACCCCTCCACTTT
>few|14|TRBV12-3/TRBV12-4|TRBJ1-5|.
CASRTGLQDQPQHF
TGTGCCAGCAGAACAGGGTTACAAGATCAGCCCCAGCATTTT
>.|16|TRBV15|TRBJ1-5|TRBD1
CATSRDVDRANQPQHF
TGTGCCACCAGCAGAGACGTGGACAGGGCGAATCAGCCCCAGCATTTT
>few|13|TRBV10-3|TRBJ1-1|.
CAISSDQNTEAFF
TGTGCCATTTCTAGTGACCAGAACACTGAAGCTTTCTTT
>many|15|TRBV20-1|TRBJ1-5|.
CSARDRSTAGQPQHF
TGCAGTGCTAGAGATCGTTCCACAGCAGGGCAGCCCCAGCATTTT
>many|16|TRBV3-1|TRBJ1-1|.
CASSQERVKQNTEAFF
TGTGCCAGCAGCCAAGAACGAGTGAAACAGAACACTGAAGCTTTCTTT
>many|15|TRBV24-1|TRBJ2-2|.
CATSPTGALSGELFF
TGTGCCACCAGTCCTACGGGGGCATTATCCGGGGAGCTGTTTTTT
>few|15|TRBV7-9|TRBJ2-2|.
CASSLARQLSGELFF
TGTGCCAGCAGCTTAGCACGCCAACTCTCCGGGGAGCTGTTTTTT
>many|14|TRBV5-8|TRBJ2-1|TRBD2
CASRLAGGVNEQFF
TGTGCCAGCAGACTAGCGGGAGGGGTAAATGAGCAGTTCTTC
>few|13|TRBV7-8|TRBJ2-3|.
CASSRGNTDTQYF
TGTGCCAGCAGCCGAGGGAACACAGATACGCAGTATTTT
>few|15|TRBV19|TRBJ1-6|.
CASSKGATLRSPLHF
TGTGCCAGTAGTAAAGGGGCGACTTTAAGATCACCCCTCCACTTT
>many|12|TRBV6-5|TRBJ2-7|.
CASSYSGGEQYF
TGTGCCAGCAGTTACTCGGGGGGTGAGCAGTACTTC
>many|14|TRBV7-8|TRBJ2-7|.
CASSFGRLSYEQYF
TGTGCCAGCAGCTTCGGCAGGTTAAGCTACGAGCAGTACTTC
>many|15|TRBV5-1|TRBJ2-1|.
CASSSRGGYDNEQFF
TGCGCCAGCAGCTCGAGGGGGGGGTATGACAATGAGCAGTTCTTC
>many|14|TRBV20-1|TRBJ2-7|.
CSAKAGPSSYEQYF
TGCAGTGCCAAAGCGGGTCCCAGCTCCTACGAGCAGTACTTC
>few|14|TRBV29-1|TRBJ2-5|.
CSVDGMSKQETQYF
TGCAGCGTTGATGGTATGTCAAAGCAAGAGACCCAGTACTTC
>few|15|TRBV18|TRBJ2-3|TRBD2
CASSLLAGEPDTQYF
TGTGCCAGCTCCCTACTAGCGGGAGAGCCAGATACGCAGTATTTT
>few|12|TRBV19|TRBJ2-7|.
CASSRGVGEQYF
TGTGCCAGTAGTAGAGGGGTTGGCGAGCAGTACTTC
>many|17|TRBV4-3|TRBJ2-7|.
CASSQAMGQGGSYEQYF
TGCGCCAGCAGCCAAGCTATGGGACAAGGGGGATCCTACGAGCAGTACTTC
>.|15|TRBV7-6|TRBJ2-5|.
CASSSSRDFQETQYF
TGTGCCAGCAGCTCCTCCCGGGACTTCCAAGAGACCCAGTACTTC
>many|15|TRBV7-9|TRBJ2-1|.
CASGQHLQTHNEQFF
TGTGCCAGCGGCCAACATCTACAAACCCACAATGAGCAGTTCTTC
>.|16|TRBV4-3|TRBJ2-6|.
CASSQDDRFGANVLTF
TGCGCCAGCAGCCAGGACGACAGGTTTGGGGCCAACGTCCTGACTTTC
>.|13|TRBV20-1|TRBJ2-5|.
CSARDGRDETQYF
TGCAGTGCTAGAGATGGCAGGGACGAGACCCAGTACTTC
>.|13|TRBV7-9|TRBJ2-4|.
CASSLEVKNIQYF
TGTGCCAGCAGCTTAGAAGTCAAAAACATTCAGTACTTC
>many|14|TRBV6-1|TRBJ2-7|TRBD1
CASSRPGTGDEQYF
TGTGCCAGCAGCCGTCCCGGGACAGGCGACGAGCAGTACTTC
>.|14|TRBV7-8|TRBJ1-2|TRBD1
CASSADRAGYGYTF
TGTGCCAGCAGCGCCGACAGGGCGGGATATGGCTACACCTTC
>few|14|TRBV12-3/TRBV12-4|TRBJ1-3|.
CATAWGSSGNTIYF
TGTGCCACCGCGTGGGGGAGCTCTGGAAACACCATATATTTT
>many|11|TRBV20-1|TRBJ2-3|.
CSARVTDTQYF
TGCAGTGCTAGAGTCACAGATACGCAGTATTTT
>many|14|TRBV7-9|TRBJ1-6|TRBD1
CASSGTGGVSPLHF
TGTGCCAGCAGCGGTACAGGGGGAGTTTCACCCCTCCACTTT
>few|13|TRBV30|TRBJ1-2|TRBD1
CAWSVFQGVGYTF
TGTGCCTGGAGTGTATTCCAGGGGGTTGGCTACACCTTC
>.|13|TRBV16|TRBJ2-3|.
CASSQSWDDTQYF
TGTGCCAGCAGCCAATCGTGGGACGATACGCAGTATTTT
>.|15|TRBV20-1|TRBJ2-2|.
CSARGGSANTGELFF
TGCAGTGCTAGAGGGGGCTCGGCGAACACCGGGGAGCTGTTTTTT
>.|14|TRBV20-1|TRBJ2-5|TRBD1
CSARGQGGFGTQYF
TGCAGTGCTAGAGGACAGGGTGGTTTTGGGACCCAGTACTTC
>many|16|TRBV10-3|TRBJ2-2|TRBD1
CAIRGQGAVDTGELFF
TGTGCCATCAGGGGACAGGGGGCGGTAGACACCGGGGAGCTGTTTTTT
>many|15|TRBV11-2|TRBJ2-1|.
CASSLGTVSYNEQFF
TGTGCCAGCAGCTTAGGGACAGTCTCCTACAATGAGCAGTTCTTC
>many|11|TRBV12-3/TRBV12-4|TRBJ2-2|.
CANLYTGELFF
TGTGCCAACTTATACACCGGGGAGCTGTTTTTT
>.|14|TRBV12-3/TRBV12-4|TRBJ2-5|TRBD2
CASSSLAGGQTQYF
TGTGCCAGCAGTTCCCTAGCGGGGGGACAGACCCAGTACTTC
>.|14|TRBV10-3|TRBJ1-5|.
CAISAGASNQPQHF
TGTGCCATCAGCGCAGGGGCTAGCAATCAGCCCCAGCATTTT
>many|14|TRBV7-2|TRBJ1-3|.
CASSLGSFGNTIYF
TGTGCCAGCAGCTTAGGTTCTTTTGGAAACACCATATATTTT
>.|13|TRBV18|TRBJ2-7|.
CASSPATGYEQYF
TGTGCCAGCTCACCAGCGACAGGCTACGAGCAGTACTTC
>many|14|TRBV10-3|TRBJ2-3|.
CAISGPVQPDTQYF
TGTGCCATCAGTGGCCCAGTCCAGCCAGATACGCAGTATTTT
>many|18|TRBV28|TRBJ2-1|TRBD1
CASSNSPQTGGTSGEQFF
TGTGCCAGCAGTAACAGCCCTCAAACAGGGGGCACCTCCGGGGAGCAGTTCTTC
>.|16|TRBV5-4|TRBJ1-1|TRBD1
CASSPGDRAMNTEAFF
TGTGCCAGCAGCCCGGGGGACAGGGCAATGAACACTGAAGCTTTCTTT
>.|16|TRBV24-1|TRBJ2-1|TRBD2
CATSGASGRTADEQFF
TGTGCCACCAGTGGGGCTAGCGGGAGAACCGCGGATGAGCAGTTCTTC
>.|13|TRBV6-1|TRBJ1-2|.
CASSRPDTYGYTF
TGTGCCAGCAGTAGGCCAGACACCTATGGCTACACCTTC
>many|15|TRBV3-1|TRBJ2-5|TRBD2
CASSQDGTSIETQYF
TGTGCCAGCAGCCAAGATGGGACTAGCATAGAGACCCAGTACTTC
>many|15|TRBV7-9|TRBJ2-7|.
CASSLAGTAAYEQYF
TGTGCCAGCAGCTTAGCAGGGACTGCAGCCTACGAGCAGTACTTC
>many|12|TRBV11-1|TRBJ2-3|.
CASSLGRDTQYF
TGTGCCAGCAGCTTAGGGAGGGATACGCAGTATTTT
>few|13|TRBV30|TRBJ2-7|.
CAWSAGVSYEQYF
TGTGCCTGGAGTGCAGGGGTGAGCTACGAGCAGTACTTC
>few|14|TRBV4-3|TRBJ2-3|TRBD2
CASSRRLATDTQYF
TGCGCCAGCAGCCGGCGACTAGCAACAGATACGCAGTATTTT
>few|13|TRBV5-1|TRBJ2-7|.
CASSLGRVDEQYF
TGCGCCAGCAGCTTGGGCAGGGTAGACGAGCAGTACTTC
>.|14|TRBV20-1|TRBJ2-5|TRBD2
CSAGGTSSRETQYF
TGCAGTGCTGGGGGGACTAGTAGTAGAGAGACCCAGTACTTC
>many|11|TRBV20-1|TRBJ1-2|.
CSASRTNGYTF
TGCAGTGCTAGTCGGACGAATGGCTACACCTTC
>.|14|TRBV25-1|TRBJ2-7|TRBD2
CASRRAGGSYEQYF
TGTGCCAGCAGGCGTGCGGGAGGGTCCTACGAGCAGTACTTC
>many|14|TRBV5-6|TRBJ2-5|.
CASSLYGYGETQYF
TGTGCCAGCAGCTTGTACGGGTATGGAGAGACCCAGTACTTC